The rows below give T cell receptor beta chains drawn from one sample of a study of regulatory T cells in long-lasting Graves disease. MiXCR, run by TCRdb on the multiplex PCR reads, gives a single entry per CDR3 protein. The repertoire holds 520,000 or so distinct CDR3 sequences, with 12% as singletons. These sequences were also reported in another study, on T cells in Graves' hyperthyroidism and ophthalmopathy.

Sample: peripheral blood mononuclear cells (PBMCs), taken at new diagnosis, from a patient treated with antithyroid drugs. The source of these receptors is a woman in her twenties or thirties with Graves disease. Both conserved end residues are part of each CDR3. D genes are given only for firm matches. Rows may omit the clone size; those that give it use once, few, many or a size class.

D gene: NA; V gene: TRBV6-4; clone size: NA; J gene: TRBJ2-1; CDR3 DNA: TGTGCCAGCAGTAATGGGGCAAGGAATGAGCAGTTCTTC; CDR3 protein: CASSNGARNEQFF
D gene: NA; V gene: TRBV7-2; clone size: few; J gene: TRBJ2-1; CDR3 DNA: TGTGCCAGCAGCCCGCGTTTACGCTCCTACAATGAGCAGTTCTTC; CDR3 protein: CASSPRLRSYNEQFF
D gene: TRBD2; V gene: TRBV7-8; clone size: many; J gene: TRBJ2-1; CDR3 DNA: TGTGCCAGCAGCTCCCGGACTAGCGGGAGTAGGAATGAGCAGTTCTTC; CDR3 protein: CASSSRTSGSRNEQFF
D gene: NA; V gene: TRBV7-2; clone size: NA; J gene: TRBJ2-1; CDR3 DNA: TGTGCCAGCATCCAAGACTCCTACAATGAGCAGTTCTTC; CDR3 protein: CASIQDSYNEQFF
D gene: TRBD1; V gene: TRBV11-2; clone size: many; J gene: TRBJ2-7; CDR3 DNA: TGTGCCAGCAGCTTATTCAGGGGGAGCGAGCAGTACTTC; CDR3 protein: CASSLFRGSEQYF
D gene: NA; V gene: TRBV7-9; clone size: few; J gene: TRBJ1-2; CDR3 DNA: TGTGCCAGCAGCCTGGGACCCCCCTGGGCGGATGGCTACACCTTC; CDR3 protein: CASSLGPPWADGYTF
D gene: NA; V gene: TRBV6-1; clone size: many; J gene: TRBJ1-5; CDR3 DNA: TGTGCCAGCAGTGAAGGGGGGTACAATCAGCCCCAGCATTTT; CDR3 protein: CASSEGGYNQPQHF
D gene: NA; V gene: TRBV7-9; clone size: many; J gene: TRBJ2-1; CDR3 DNA: TGTGCCAGCAGCTTAGTGGCGGGGGCTATGAACAATGAGCAGTTCTTC; CDR3 protein: CASSLVAGAMNNEQFF
D gene: TRBD2; V gene: TRBV28; clone size: many; J gene: TRBJ2-1; CDR3 DNA: TGTGCCAGCAGCCCCCAAAAACTAGCGATCGGCTCGGGTGAGCAGTTCTTC; CDR3 protein: CASSPQKLAIGSGEQFF
D gene: TRBD2; V gene: TRBV4-3; clone size: few; J gene: TRBJ2-3; CDR3 DNA: TGCGCCAGCAGCCAAGAGATCTTAGCGGGAGCTTCAGATACGCAGTATTTT; CDR3 protein: CASSQEILAGASDTQYF
D gene: TRBD2; V gene: TRBV13; clone size: many; J gene: TRBJ2-5; CDR3 DNA: TGTGCCAGCAGCATGGGACTAGCGGCTGACCTGGAGACCCAGTACTTC; CDR3 protein: CASSMGLAADLETQYF
D gene: TRBD1; V gene: TRBV4-2; clone size: NA; J gene: TRBJ2-1; CDR3 DNA: TGTGCCAGCAGCTACGACAGGGGAACCTACAATGAGCAGTTCTTC; CDR3 protein: CASSYDRGTYNEQFF
D gene: NA; V gene: TRBV7-9; clone size: many; J gene: TRBJ2-5; CDR3 DNA: TGTGCCAGCAGCTCCCACAGGGAGCAAGGAGAGACCCAGTACTTC; CDR3 protein: CASSSHREQGETQYF
D gene: NA; V gene: TRBV30; clone size: few; J gene: TRBJ2-3; CDR3 DNA: TGTGCCTGGAGTGTTGTTGGGATAACAGATACGCAGTATTTT; CDR3 protein: CAWSVVGITDTQYF
D gene: TRBD1; V gene: TRBV5-1; clone size: many; J gene: TRBJ1-5; CDR3 DNA: TGCGCCAGCAGCCCGGACGGACAGGCCAATCAGCCCCAGCATTTT; CDR3 protein: CASSPDGQANQPQHF
D gene: TRBD2; V gene: TRBV5-6; clone size: NA; J gene: TRBJ2-4; CDR3 DNA: TGTGCCAGCAGCTTCATAGCGGGCGGGACCAAAAACATTCAGTACTTC; CDR3 protein: CASSFIAGGTKNIQYF
D gene: NA; V gene: TRBV29-1; clone size: many; J gene: TRBJ2-5; CDR3 DNA: TGCAGCGATTTACTAGCACAAGAGACCCAGTACTTC; CDR3 protein: CSDLLAQETQYF
D gene: NA; V gene: TRBV27; clone size: many; J gene: TRBJ2-5; CDR3 DNA: TGTGCCAGCAGTTTCAACGGGGAGACCCAGTACTTC; CDR3 protein: CASSFNGETQYF
D gene: NA; V gene: TRBV28; clone size: NA; J gene: TRBJ1-2; CDR3 DNA: TGTGCCAGCAGTCAACCGGGCCTCGGGGGCTACACCTTC; CDR3 protein: CASSQPGLGGYTF
D gene: NA; V gene: TRBV27; clone size: many; J gene: TRBJ2-3; CDR3 DNA: TGTGCCAGCAGTTCCCCTGCCAGCGGATTGACAGATACGCAGTATTTT; CDR3 protein: CASSSPASGLTDTQYF